This T cell receptor (beta chain) was sequenced in a study of blood T cell repertoires in COVID-19. Turning to the study itself: From the United States, Italy and Spain came samples of acute and convalescent COVID-19. The analysed material was cDNA or gDNA that came from T cells, B-cell-depleted T cells, or PBMCs.

The V gene end was trimmed by 2 bases and the J gene end by 3 bases; junction bases not matched to a gene: 3. The CDR3 has 14 amino acids. The germline V gene encodes CDR1 SGHRS and CDR2 YFSETQ. Per the original methods: Using reference gene primer amplification, nucleated cell counts were estimated. Profiling relied on immunoSEQ multiplex PCR, and the TCRdb table lists in-frame clones only, not all of them. V, J and clone size derive from that table, while D and trimming were established from the DNA sequence. The data hold some 250,000 clones, with around three quarters observed a single time. The rearrangement links TRBV5-1 to TRBJ2-7, with 9 bases matching TRBD1. The specimen sequenced was peripheral blood. This receptor was identified in a woman of 80 years or more with acute or convalescent COVID-19. This chain's CDR3 is CASSFGTGNYEQYF. The CDR3 region has the DNA TGCGCCAGCAGCTTCGGGACAGGGAACTACGAGCAGTACTTC.